The present entry profiles one T cell receptor (beta chain) with its context. Its antigen is currently unknown. The data derive from a study of graft-versus-host responses after intestinal transplantation. At the level of the study: Among the recipients, all got anti-thymocyte globulin induction and then tacrolimus and steroids for approximately 3 years.

Per germline, CDR1 ENHRY and CDR2 SYGVKD. This CDR3 is built from 18 residues. Unmatched junction bases numbered 11, after V lost 6 bases and J lost 0 bases. Generated by immunoSEQ multiplex PCR, the TCRdb table keeps only in-frame clones and is missing some. The data show about 89,000 clones, with about nine tenths seen just once and roughly 0.1% held by the top ten. Findings of the study overall: An association linked early post-transplant HvG declines with peak circulating GvH clone levels.

This clonotype was obtained from a human donor who received an intestinal transplant. The chain uses TRBV10-3 and TRBJ2-6; 7 bases are a match to TRBD1. Source: unstimulated CD4+ T cells sorted from spleen or lymph node cells, taken before intestinal transplant. The CDR3 region is CAISWGRGGVSGANVLTF. The CDR3, as DNA: TGTGCCATCAGCTGGGGGAGAGGGGGCGTCTCTGGGGCCAACGTCCTGACTTTC.